This T cell receptor (beta chain) was captured in a study of radiation and T cells in renal cell carcinoma. Noted time point: blood 2 weeks post-SBRT. As for treatment: 15 Gy SBRT to primary tumor, nephrectomy 4 weeks later. The table lists this clone with many counts. This table comes from immunoSEQ multiplex PCR, and its TCRdb copy is limited to in-frame clones, with some not included. In the table there are about 130,000 clones, around 81% of which are singletons. CDR1 is SGHAT and CDR2 is FQNNGV in the germline V gene. The CDR3 has 14 residues. Trimming took off 6 bases at V and 5 bases at J, with 14 bases between the two ends.

Here the sequenced sample was blood, taken from a patient whose treatment included radiotherapy and nephrectomy. The sequence was obtained from a man aged 45-65 years with renal cell carcinoma. This sequence joins TRBV11-2 and TRBJ2-1; D is unclear. The CDR3 bases are TGTGCCAGCAGTTACACGACGGAAAACAATGAGCAGTTCTTC. Protein sequence: CASSYTTENNEQFF.